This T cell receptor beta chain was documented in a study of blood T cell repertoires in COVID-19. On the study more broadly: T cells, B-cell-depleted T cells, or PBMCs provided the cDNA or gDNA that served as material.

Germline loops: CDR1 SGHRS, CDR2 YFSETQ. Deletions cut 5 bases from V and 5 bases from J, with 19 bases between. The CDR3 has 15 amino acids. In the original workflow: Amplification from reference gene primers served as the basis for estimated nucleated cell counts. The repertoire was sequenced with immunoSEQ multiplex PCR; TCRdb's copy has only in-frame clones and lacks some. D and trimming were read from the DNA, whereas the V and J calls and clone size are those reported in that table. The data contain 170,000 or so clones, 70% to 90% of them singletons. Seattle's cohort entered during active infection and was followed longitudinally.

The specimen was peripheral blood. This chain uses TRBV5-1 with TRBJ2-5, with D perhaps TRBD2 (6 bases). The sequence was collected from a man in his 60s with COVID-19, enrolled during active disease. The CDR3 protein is CASSTRGRAGETQYF. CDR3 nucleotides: TGCGCCAGCAGTACGCGGGGCCGGGCTGGGGAGACCCAGTACTTC.